A single sample is the source of the 10 T cell receptor beta chains below, sequenced in a study of spatial heterogeneity in lung cancer (dated by TCRdb to the late 2010s). The time point label here, explained by the study, means: sample taken at primary tumor resection. The library was obtained by 5' RACE. Data came from a NextSeq 500. TCRdb passed the public sequencing reads through fastp at Q25 and MiXCR, retaining productive beta sequences. Each CDR3 protein gets just one entry, which takes the most common genes and DNA from the rows behind it. The sample includes roughly 20,000 distinct CDR3 sequences, with approximately 2.8% observed a single time. 7% to 8% of the sample rests with the top ten. Their antigen targets remain unknown. Results the study describes overall, beyond this receptor: The tumor nonsynonymous mutation count correlated with the number of expanded alpha and beta TCRs within the tumor.

The sample in question was lung tumor tissue, obtained at surgery. The receptor source for this set is a male donor with early-stage non-small cell lung cancer.

Ten or more counts support this clonotype. This chain connects TRBV7-2 to TRBJ2-1, with 11 nucleotides matching TRBD2. This CDR3 comprises 15 residues. The germline V gene encodes CDR1 SGHTA and CDR2 FQGNSA. Germline trimming cut 5 bases from V and 8 bases from J; bases unmatched to any gene: 8. The CDR3 here is CASSATSGRVYEQFF. The DNA of the CDR3 is TGTGCCAGCAGCGCCACTAGCGGGAGAGTGTATGAGCAGTTCTTC.

This clonotype has ten or more counts. The chain uses TRBV20-1 and TRBJ2-5, with 11 bases identical to TRBD2. The CDR3 length is 13 residues. V was pared by 2 bases and J by 4 bases, with 0 bases of the junction left unmatched. The germline CDR1 and CDR2 sequences are DFQATT and SNEGSKA (reference sequence). The CDR3 bases are TGCAGTGCTAGACTAGCGGGAGGAGAGACCCAGTACTTC. This translates into CSARLAGGETQYF.

This clonotype occurred many times. V usage is TRBV7-8 and J usage is TRBJ2-3; D tentatively fits TRBD1 or TRBD2 (6 bases each). The V gene's germline CDR1 is SGHVS and CDR2 FQNEAQ. This CDR3 region has 14 residues. Trimming cost V 5 bases and J 6 bases, with 15 bases left between them. The CDR3 region is CASSLFQGRDTQYF. In DNA form, the CDR3 reads TGTGCCAGCAGCCTGTTTCAGGGGAGGGATACGCAGTATTTT.

The CDR3 protein is CASSQSRDTEAFF. CDR3 in DNA: TGCGCCAGCAGCCAGTCCAGGGATACTGAAGCTTTCTTT. V and J are TRBV4-3 and TRBJ1-1; D is perhaps TRBD1 (5 bases). There are 13 residues in the CDR3. V shed 3 bases and J shed 5 bases, with 10 bases lying between them. The germline CDR1 and CDR2 sequences are LGHNA and YSLEER.

In this sample, this clonotype turned up many times. The genes are TRBV7-2 and TRBJ2-7; 7 bases map to TRBD2. CDR1 and CDR2 (germline): SGHTA, FQGNSA. The length of the CDR3 is 18 residues. Trimming at V came to 5 bases and at J to 6 bases, leaving 22 bases not matched to a gene. The CDR3 region is CASSPLRGSSLRVSEQYF. The DNA for the CDR3 is TGTGCCAGCAGCCCATTGCGGGGGTCGTCCCTGCGGGTCTCCGAGCAGTACTTC.

This clonotype was observed many times. The chain recombines TRBV20-1 with TRBJ2-5; no firm D call. The germline gives CDR1 DFQATT, CDR2 SNEGSKA (reference sequence). The CDR3 covers 11 residues. Trimming took off 1 base at V and 5 bases at J, with 5 bases between the two ends. The CDR3 DNA is TGCAGTGCTAGAGTCTTCGAGACCCAGTACTTC. Translation: CSARVFETQYF.

This clonotype has a count of ten or more. The V call is TRBV4-1, the J call TRBJ2-7; D may be TRBD1 (6 bases). The CDR3 has 15 residues. The V gene's germline CDR1 is MGHRA and CDR2 YSYEKL. Trimming cost V 1 base and J 6 bases, with 16 bases left between them. CDR3 nucleotide sequence: TGCGCCAGCAGCCAAGTCCGGGACACCTCGGGCGAGCAGTACTTC. Translated, it gives CASSQVRDTSGEQYF.

This clonotype occurred many times. This sequence joins TRBV11-2 and TRBJ2-4, with 7 bases lining up with TRBD1. The CDR3 loop spans 13 amino acids. The J segment lost 6 bases and the V segment lost 5 bases, leaving 4 bases of the junction unmatched. Per the germline V gene, CDR1 is SGHAT and CDR2 is FQNNGV. DNA for the CDR3: TGTGCCAGCAGCAGGACAGGACCAAACATTCAGTACTTC. It specifies CASSRTGPNIQYF. The full variable domain, in which reference TRBV11-2 and TRBJ2-4 provide the parts outside the CDR3, is EAGVAQSPRYKIIEKRQSVAFWCNPISGHATLYWYQQILGQGPKLLIQFQNNGVVDDSQLPKDRFSAERLKGVDSTLKIQPAKLEDSAVYLCASSRTGPNIQYFGAGTRLSVL.

This clonotype was seen at least ten times. The rearrangement links TRBV29-1 to TRBJ2-7; TRBD2 is a possible D gene (5 bases). The CDR3 runs to 12 residues. Germline loops: CDR1 SQVTM, CDR2 ANQGSEA. The CDR3 DNA reads TGCAGTGCTGGGTGGGGTCCGGGGGAGCAGTACTTC. Amino acids: CSAGWGPGEQYF.

This clonotype is medium-sized in the sample. DNA of the CDR3: TGTGCCAGCAGCCCCCAGGGATCAGATACGCAGTATTTT. Translating it yields CASSPQGSDTQYF. The V call is TRBV14, the J call TRBJ2-3, with D possibly matching TRBD1 (5 bases). Between the trimmed V and J ends, which lost 4 bases and 4 bases, there was a span of 9 bases. Per the germline V gene, CDR1 is SGHDN and CDR2 is FVKESK. The CDR3 contains 13 residues. The whole variable domain, remainder taken from reference TRBV14 and TRBJ2-3, is EAGVTQFPSHSVIEKGQTVTLRCDPISGHDNLYWYRRVMGKEIKFLLHFVKESKQDESGMPNNRFLAERTGGTYSTLKVQPAELEDSGVYFCASSPQGSDTQYFGPGTRLTVL.